This is a list of T cell receptor beta chains from one sample in a study of T-cell memory formation after mild COVID-19. TCRdb re-called the 5' RACE reads through MiXCR, storing one row per CDR3 protein. The top ten clones hold 12% of a sample with almost 550,000 distinct CDR3 sequences, just over 20% of them seen once. Sequencing used PBMCs or a T cell subset sorted from them (not recorded which). These receptors were collected from an adult woman who had mild COVID-19 (a few samples of this study predate the infection). Cell type and time point are not known. Both conserved end residues are part of each CDR3. Each record gives: V gene, J gene, clone size, D gene, CDR3 DNA, CDR3 protein. The D gene is left open where the match is weak. Size values are once, few and many counts, or a class for expanded clones, and some rows have none.

TRBV6-5	TRBJ1-1	many	NA	TGTGCCAGCAGACCAACTTTGGGGGAAGCTTTCTTT	CASRPTLGEAFF
TRBV9	TRBJ1-6	NA	NA	TGTGCCAGCAGCGTTTCAGGGCTAGGTTCACCCCTCCACTTT	CASSVSGLGSPLHF
TRBV12-3/TRBV12-4	TRBJ1-3	few	NA	TGTGCCAGCAGTTTACATGGGGGAAACACCATATATTTT	CASSLHGGNTIYF
TRBV20-1	TRBJ1-4	few	TRBD1	TGCAGTGCCACAGACAGGGGGCTGGGTGAAAAACTGTTTTTT	CSATDRGLGEKLFF
TRBV9	TRBJ2-1	NA	NA	TGTGCCAGCAGCGTAGGTCAAGGTACGGGTGAGCAGTTCTTC	CASSVGQGTGEQFF
TRBV11-2	TRBJ2-1	NA	TRBD1	TGTGCCAGCAGCTTAGATCCAGGACAGGGGATGAATGAGCAGTTCTTC	CASSLDPGQGMNEQFF
TRBV9	TRBJ1-1	NA	NA	TGTGCCAGCAGCGTTGGGGCCGAGAACACTGAAGCTTTCTTT	CASSVGAENTEAFF
TRBV20-1	TRBJ2-1	few	TRBD2	TGCAGTGCTAGAGATCGGACTAGCGGATACTACAATGAGCAGTTCTTC	CSARDRTSGYYNEQFF
TRBV3-1	TRBJ1-1	NA	NA	TGTGCCAGCAGCCCCAACCCTCGCCTAAGCGGCACTGAAGCTTTCTTT	CASSPNPRLSGTEAFF
TRBV27	TRBJ2-7	many	TRBD2	TGTGCCAGCAGTCCGGGGGGAGGAGGCAGCGAGCAGTACTTC	CASSPGGGGSEQYF
TRBV24-1	TRBJ2-2	few	NA	TGTGCCACCAGTGAGAATCCGGCGGGGACCGGGGAGCTGTTTTTT	CATSENPAGTGELFF
TRBV15	TRBJ2-3	few	TRBD2	TGTGCCACCAGCAGAATTAGGGGACTAGCGGGGGCAGATACGCAGTATTTT	CATSRIRGLAGADTQYF
TRBV6-2/TRBV6-3	TRBJ2-7	few	NA	TGTGCCAGCACGGACAGCCCCTACGAGCAGTACTTC	CASTDSPYEQYF
TRBV5-6	TRBJ2-1	NA	TRBD2	TGTGCCAGCAGCTTGATTGGCGGGAGGGCCGGTGAGCAGTTCTTC	CASSLIGGRAGEQFF
TRBV19	TRBJ1-4	few	NA	TGTGCCACCTTATATTCGACCCCGGGTCCAGAGGGGGAAAAACTGTTTTTT	CATLYSTPGPEGEKLFF
TRBV6-2/TRBV6-3	TRBJ2-5	NA	TRBD2	TGTGCCAACAGTTATACGGGAGGCCGTCGAGAGACCCAGTACTTC	CANSYTGGRRETQYF
TRBV10-3	TRBJ1-6	NA	TRBD1	TGTGCCAGCACAAGACAGGGTCTTAATTCACCCCTCCACTTT	CASTRQGLNSPLHF
TRBV27	TRBJ2-3	NA	NA	TGTGCCAGCACTCCACTAGAGGCCCTTAGCACAGATACGCAGTATTTT	CASTPLEALSTDTQYF
TRBV29-1	TRBJ1-2	NA	NA	TGCAGCGTTGTCTTAGGTGCGGGAGGTTATGGCTACCCCTTC	CSVVLGAGGYGYPF
TRBV6-6	TRBJ2-4	few	TRBD1	TGTGCCAGCAGCGGATATCAGGGGGCGCTGGACATTCAGTACTTC	CASSGYQGALDIQYF
TRBV11-2	TRBJ2-5	NA	TRBD2	TGTGCCAGCAGACGAGCGGGAAAAGAGACCCAGTACTTC	CASRRAGKETQYF
TRBV6-5	TRBJ2-3	few	NA	TGTGCCAGCACCAGGCAGGGGTCAGATACGCAGTATTTT	CASTRQGSDTQYF
TRBV7-3	TRBJ2-7	NA	NA	TGTGCCAGCAGCTTAGGAGAAGGAGGGGGCTCCTACGAGCAGTACTTC	CASSLGEGGGSYEQYF
TRBV3-1	TRBJ2-7	few	TRBD2	TGTGCCAGCAGCCAGCTAGCGGGGGGCTACGAGCAGTACTTC	CASSQLAGGYEQYF
TRBV27	TRBJ2-1	NA	NA	TGTGCCAGCAGTCTATCGGGACCGTCTACCTACAATGAGCAGTTCTTC	CASSLSGPSTYNEQFF
TRBV18	TRBJ1-1	NA	NA	TGTGCCAGCTCACCACCCAGGGCAGGGAGGATGAACACTGAAGCTTTCTTT	CASSPPRAGRMNTEAFF
TRBV28	TRBJ2-7	few	TRBD2	TGTGCCAGCAGTTTTGGACTAGCCCGGAGGGAGCAGTACTTC	CASSFGLARREQYF
TRBV7-8	TRBJ1-2	few	NA	TGTGCCAGCAGCTTAGGAAACTCCGGCTACACCTTC	CASSLGNSGYTF
TRBV6-6	TRBJ1-1	few	NA	TGTGCCAGCAGTCGGTCGGACAGCTTGAACACTGAAGCTTTCTTT	CASSRSDSLNTEAFF
TRBV11-3	TRBJ2-1	few	NA	TGTGCCAGCAGCTTCACAGGGCTTGAGCAGTTCTTC	CASSFTGLEQFF
TRBV29-1	TRBJ1-1	few	NA	TGCAGCGCCAACCCCAGGTCGGCTTTCTTT	CSANPRSAFF
TRBV3-1	TRBJ2-1	NA	NA	TGTGCCAGCAGCCAACTCCGGAGCAGGACTAAGTACAATGAGCAGTTCTTC	CASSQLRSRTKYNEQFF
TRBV5-1	TRBJ1-6	few	NA	TGCGCCAGCAGCTTGGACAGTAATTCACCCCTCCACTTT	CASSLDSNSPLHF
TRBV5-1	TRBJ1-4	few	NA	TGCGCCAGCAGCTTAGGACAGACAGGTGCTATTGGTGAAAAACTGTTTTTT	CASSLGQTGAIGEKLFF
TRBV19	TRBJ2-7	NA	NA	TGTGCCACCCATCCCCCGGGTCTGGGCGAGCAGTACTTC	CATHPPGLGEQYF
TRBV3-1	TRBJ2-5	NA	NA	TGTGCCAGCAGCCAACTTGGGGGGGCCGTTGAGACCCAGTACTTC	CASSQLGGAVETQYF
TRBV20-1	TRBJ2-1	few	NA	TGCAGTGCTAGGTCGCCGAGGGCAGCCAACTCCTACAATGAGCAGTTCTTC	CSARSPRAANSYNEQFF
TRBV5-1	TRBJ2-7	few	TRBD2	TGCGCCAGCAGCTTAGGGACTAGCAACTACGAGCAGTACTTC	CASSLGTSNYEQYF
TRBV20-1	TRBJ1-2	NA	NA	TGCAGTGCTACGGGGACAACCTATGGCTACACCTTC	CSATGTTYGYTF
TRBV20-1	TRBJ1-5	NA	TRBD1	TGCAGTGCTGGGGGGGGACAGGGTGGAAATCAGCCCCAGCATTTT	CSAGGGQGGNQPQHF
TRBV4-2	TRBJ2-1	NA	TRBD2	TGTGCCAGCAGCCAAGAAGGGCTAGCGGTCCACAATGAGCAGTTCTTC	CASSQEGLAVHNEQFF
TRBV29-1	TRBJ1-2	NA	NA	TGCAGCGTTGGAGGAGTTTGGGGCTACACCTTC	CSVGGVWGYTF
TRBV12-3/TRBV12-4	TRBJ2-7	NA	NA	TGTGCCAGCAGGGCGAAGGGGGAGGGCCAATACTTC	CASRAKGEGQYF
TRBV7-9	TRBJ2-3	NA	TRBD2	TGTGCCAGCAGCTTAGCGGGACTAGCGGGAGGGCCAGATACGCAGTATTTT	CASSLAGLAGGPDTQYF
TRBV25-1	TRBJ2-5	few	NA	TGTGCCAGCAGTGTCCCGGGACCGGAAGAGACCCAGTACTTC	CASSVPGPEETQYF
TRBV5-6	TRBJ2-7	NA	NA	TGTGCCAGCAGCTTAAGCCTGGGCAGCTACGAGCAGTACTTC	CASSLSLGSYEQYF
TRBV2	TRBJ2-1	NA	TRBD1	TGTGCCAGCACCGAAGACAGGGGGCAATTGAATGAGCAGTTCTTC	CASTEDRGQLNEQFF
TRBV5-1	TRBJ2-6	NA	NA	TGCGCCAGCAGCTTGGCCTGGGGGGCTGGGGCCAACGTCCTGACTTTC	CASSLAWGAGANVLTF
TRBV25-1	TRBJ1-1	few	NA	TGTGCCAGCAGTGGAGGTACAGGGAGCACTGAAGCTTTCTTT	CASSGGTGSTEAFF
TRBV24-1	TRBJ2-3	NA	TRBD2	TGTGCCACCAGTGCGTCTAGCGGGCCCACAGATACGCAGTATTTT	CATSASSGPTDTQYF
TRBV7-9	TRBJ2-5	NA	TRBD2	TGTGCCAGCAGCTCATATACTAGCGGAGAGACCCAGTACTTC	CASSSYTSGETQYF
TRBV29-1	TRBJ1-1	NA	TRBD1	TGCAGCGCGGACCCCGGGACAGGGCAGAACACTGAAGCTTTCTTT	CSADPGTGQNTEAFF
TRBV11-2	TRBJ2-4	many	TRBD1	TGTGCCAGCAGCGCATCCGGGACAGCTGGCATTCAGTACTTC	CASSASGTAGIQYF
TRBV12-3/TRBV12-4	TRBJ1-1	NA	NA	TGTGCCAGCAGTTGGAGGGGGTCCACTGAAGCTTTCTTT	CASSWRGSTEAFF
TRBV6-1	TRBJ2-1	NA	TRBD2	TGTGCCAGCACCCGACCTAGCGGGAGGAGGAGCTCCTACAATGAGCAGTTCTTC	CASTRPSGRRSSYNEQFF
TRBV6-2/TRBV6-3	TRBJ2-3	NA	TRBD2	TGTGCCAGCCTCCCTAGCGGGGGGGCCCAAGATACGCAGTATTTT	CASLPSGGAQDTQYF
TRBV7-9	TRBJ2-7	few	TRBD1	TGTGCCAGCAGCTTAAGTTCCGGGACAGAGACCTACGAGCAGTACTTC	CASSLSSGTETYEQYF